This TCR beta chain came from a study of T cells in Graves' hyperthyroidism and ophthalmopathy. This clonotype was seen only a few times. No antigen is known for it. The authors deemed Graves' hyperthyroidism stable absent ophthalmopathy progression within 18 months. Isolation of PBMCs was performed on about 10 ml fresh peripheral blood. Authors of the study amplified TCR beta CDR3 regions from RNA transcripts. The TCR CDR3 first-round RT-PCR relied on the HTBI primer set. MiXCR, run by TCRdb on the multiplex PCR reads, gives a single entry per CDR3 protein. The sample shows 300,000 to 450,000 distinct CDR3 sequences, around 25% of them seen only once. Germline assignment: CDR1 SEHNR and CDR2 FQNEAQ (reference sequence). This CDR3 region has 14 residues. V was shortened by 5 bases and J by 8 bases, with 16 bases between the two germline ends. Regarding the study as a whole: Ophthalmopathy cases were set apart from stable hyperthyroidism by a 13 V-J model. Among thyroid clonotypes expanded above 0.001, most also appeared in blood.

Sequencing used blood. The TCR originated in a man aged 50 to 59 with Graves' hyperthyroidism. The rearrangement joins TRBV7-9 to TRBJ2-1; D tentatively fits TRBD1 or TRBD2 (6 bases each). The CDR3 DNA follows: TGTGCCAGCAGCCCCGGAGGGGGGTGGGATGAGCAGTTCTTC. Translating gives CASSPGGGWDEQFF.